This note documents a single T cell receptor (beta chain) sequence. The antigen remains unidentified. The sample belongs to a study of T cells expressing NK-cell markers. For the study at large: The TCR beta repertoires originated in sorted CD3+CD56+NKG2C+, CD3+CD56+NKG2C- and CD3+CD56-NKG2C+ T cells. The authors sequenced eight donors, of whom seven were HCMV-seropositive and one was seronegative.

TCRdb re-called the 5' RACE reads; every CDR3 protein appears as one record, without DNA. The sample has roughly 390,000 distinct CDR3 sequences; the top ten hold roughly 10%. Study outcomes and limitations: The contribution of dominant NKG2C+ clonotypes to CD8+ T cells in more than five donors was 1.0-7.0%. The leading position in the CD3+CD56-NKG2C+ fraction of several donors also went to these clonotypes.

The TCR originated in a woman between 45 and 65 years old in good health. The material sequenced was blood T cells: a sorted CD56 or NKG2C T cell subset, CD4+ or CD8+ T cells, or bulk PBMC T cells (not recorded which).

The CDR3 spells CASSASGQGNEQFF. The chain has TRBV7-6 and TRBJ2-1; no DNA is available, so the TRBD1 call from TCRdb remains unchecked. In germline, CDR1 is SGHVS, CDR2 FNYEAQ. The CDR3 is 14 residues long.